The entry that follows covers one T cell receptor beta chain sequence. This entry comes from a study of T-cell reconstitution after alpha-beta-depleted transplantation in children. Unique molecular identifiers were used to barcode this TCRbeta library. TCRdb passed the PCR reads through MiXCR, listing each CDR3 protein once. Here the sample spans around 300,000 distinct CDR3 sequences, around 25% being singletons. V was pared by 0 bases and J by 4 bases, with 7 bases of the junction left unmatched. Germline V CDR1 and CDR2: SGHVS, FNYEAQ. The CDR3 is 17 residues long. This receptor was obtained from a male patient between 5 and 17 years old who had a stem cell transplant for acute lymphoblastic leukemia, so the T cells may come from the graft donor. The chain has TRBV7-6 and TRBJ2-7, with 12 bases that match TRBD2. This material consisted of PBMCs, mostly from graft donor cells, taken 180 days after TCRalphabeta/CD19-depleted stem cell transplant. In DNA, the CDR3 is TGTGCCAGCAGCTTAGCCCCTAGCGGGAGGGGGGCATACGAGCAGTACTTC. This translates into CASSLAPSGRGAYEQYF.